This paragraph covers one T cell receptor beta chain sequence. Original data processing: Quantification of nucleated cells was approximated via reference gene primer amplification. Repertoires were generated with immunoSEQ multiplex PCR, while TCRdb's copy carries only in-frame clones and drops some. V and J calls plus clone size are reproduced from that table; the DNA served to infer D and trimming. The sample carries tens of thousands of clones, around 85% recorded once. These data originate in a study of blood T cell repertoires in COVID-19. For the study at large: COVID-19 samples, acute and convalescent, were from the United States, Italy and Spain.

From germline, CDR1 is MNHEY and CDR2 SVGAGI. Trimming removed 7 bases from V and 5 bases from J; junction bases left unmatched: 7. The CDR3 has 13 residues. Sequencing was performed on peripheral blood. This receptor was obtained from a man aged 70-80 years with acute or convalescent COVID-19. The rearrangement joins TRBV6-5 to TRBJ2-5; 7 bases fit TRBD2. CDR3 in amino acids: CASKMGGRETQYF. The CDR3 bases are TGTGCCAGCAAAATGGGGGGGAGGGAGACCCAGTACTTC.